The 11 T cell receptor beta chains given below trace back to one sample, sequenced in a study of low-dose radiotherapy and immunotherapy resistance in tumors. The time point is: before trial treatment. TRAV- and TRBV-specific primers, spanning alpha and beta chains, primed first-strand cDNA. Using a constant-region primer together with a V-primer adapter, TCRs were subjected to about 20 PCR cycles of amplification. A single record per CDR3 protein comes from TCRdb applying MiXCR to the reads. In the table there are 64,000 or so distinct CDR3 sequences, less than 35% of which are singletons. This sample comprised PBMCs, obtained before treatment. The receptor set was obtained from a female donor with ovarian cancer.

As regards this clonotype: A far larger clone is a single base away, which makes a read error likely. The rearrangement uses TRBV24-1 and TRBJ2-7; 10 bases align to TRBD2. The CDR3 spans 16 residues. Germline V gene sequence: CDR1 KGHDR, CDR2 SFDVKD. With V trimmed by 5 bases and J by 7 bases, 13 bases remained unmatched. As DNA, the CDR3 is TGTGCCACCAGTGGTAGCGGGAGGAGCTCCTACAATGAGCAGTACTTC. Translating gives CATSGSGRSSYNEQYF.

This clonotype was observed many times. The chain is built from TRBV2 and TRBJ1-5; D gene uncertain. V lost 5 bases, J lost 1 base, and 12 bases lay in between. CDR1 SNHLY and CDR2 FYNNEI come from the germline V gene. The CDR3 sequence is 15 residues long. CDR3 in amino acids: CASSLRSGSNQPQHF. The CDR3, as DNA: TGTGCCAGCAGTCTACGATCGGGGAGCAATCAGCCCCAGCATTTT.

CDR3 DNA: TGTGCCAGCAGTAAGGGGGGGGGCGGATACAATGAGCAGTTCTTC. Amino acids: CASSKGGGGYNEQFF. This chain links TRBV28 with TRBJ2-1; D perhaps matches TRBD2 (7 bases). This CDR3 has 15 amino acids. Germline V gene lookup returns CDR1 MDHEN and CDR2 SYDVKM. Between the trimmed V and J ends, which lost 5 bases and 4 bases, there was a span of 15 bases. Complete variable domain (other parts from reference TRBV28 and TRBJ2-1): DVKVTQSSRYLVKRTGEKVFLECVQDMDHENMFWYRQDPGLGLRLIYFSYDVKMKEKGDIPEGYSVSREKKERFSLILESASTNQTSMYLCASSKGGGGYNEQFFGPGTRLTVL.

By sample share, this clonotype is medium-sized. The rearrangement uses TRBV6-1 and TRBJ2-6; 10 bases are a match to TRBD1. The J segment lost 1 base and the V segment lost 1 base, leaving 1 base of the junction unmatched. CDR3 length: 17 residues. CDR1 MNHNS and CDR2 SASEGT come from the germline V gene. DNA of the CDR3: TGTGCCAGCAGTGAAGGGACAGGGGGATCTGGGGCCAACGTCCTGACTTTC. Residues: CASSEGTGGSGANVLTF.

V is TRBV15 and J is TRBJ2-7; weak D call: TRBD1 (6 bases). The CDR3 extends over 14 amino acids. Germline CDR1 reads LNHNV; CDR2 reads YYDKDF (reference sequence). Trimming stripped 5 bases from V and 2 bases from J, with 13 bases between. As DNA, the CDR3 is TGTGCCACCAGCCTCAGGGGTGTCACCTACGAGCAGTACTTC. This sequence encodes CATSLRGVTYEQYF.

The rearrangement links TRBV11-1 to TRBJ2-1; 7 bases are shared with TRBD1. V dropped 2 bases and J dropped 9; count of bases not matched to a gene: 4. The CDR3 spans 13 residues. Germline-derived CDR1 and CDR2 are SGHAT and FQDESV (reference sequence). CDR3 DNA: TGTGCCAGCAGCTTAATAAGGGGGCTTGAGCAGTTCTTC. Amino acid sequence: CASSLIRGLEQFF.

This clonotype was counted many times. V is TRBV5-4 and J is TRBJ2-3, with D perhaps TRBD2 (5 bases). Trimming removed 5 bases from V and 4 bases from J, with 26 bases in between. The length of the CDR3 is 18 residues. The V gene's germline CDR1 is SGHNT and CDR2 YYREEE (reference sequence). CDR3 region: CASSSANTRYRSADTQYF. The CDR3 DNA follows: TGTGCCAGCAGTTCGGCTAACACTAGATATCGGAGCGCAGATACGCAGTATTTT.

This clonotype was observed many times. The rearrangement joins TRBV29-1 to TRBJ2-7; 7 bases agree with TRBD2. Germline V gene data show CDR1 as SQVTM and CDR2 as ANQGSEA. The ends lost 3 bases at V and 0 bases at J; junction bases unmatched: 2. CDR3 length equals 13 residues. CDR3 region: CSVDGRSSYEQYF. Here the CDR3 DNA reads TGCAGCGTTGACGGGAGGAGCTCCTACGAGCAGTACTTC.

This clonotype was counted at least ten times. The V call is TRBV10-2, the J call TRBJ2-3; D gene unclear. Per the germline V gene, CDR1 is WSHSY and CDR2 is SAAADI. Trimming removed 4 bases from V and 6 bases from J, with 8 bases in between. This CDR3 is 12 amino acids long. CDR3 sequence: CASSVTPDTQYF. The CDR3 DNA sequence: TGCGCCAGCAGTGTAACTCCGGATACGCAGTATTTT.

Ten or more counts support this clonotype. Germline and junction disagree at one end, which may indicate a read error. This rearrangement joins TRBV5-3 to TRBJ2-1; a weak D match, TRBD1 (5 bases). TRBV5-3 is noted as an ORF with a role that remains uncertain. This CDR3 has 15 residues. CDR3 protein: CASSLISLQDTEQFF. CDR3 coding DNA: TGTGCCAGCAGCTTGATTAGTTTACAGGACACCGAGCAGTTCTTC.

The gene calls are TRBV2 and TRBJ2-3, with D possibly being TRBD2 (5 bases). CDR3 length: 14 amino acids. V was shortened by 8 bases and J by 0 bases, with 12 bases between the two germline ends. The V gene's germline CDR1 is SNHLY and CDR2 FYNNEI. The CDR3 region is CASLLDLSTDTQYF. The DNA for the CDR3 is TGTGCCAGCCTCCTGGACTTGAGCACAGATACGCAGTATTTT.